This T cell receptor beta chain was identified during a study of T-cell reconstitution after alpha-beta-depleted transplantation in children. Overall study results and limits: Expanded graft clones, several hundred of them, were reportedly the source of alpha-beta T cells about two months after transplant. There were some patients whose high TCRbeta diversity at day 60 came from surviving recipient T cells and thymic progenitors. Newly produced T cells mostly accounted for T-cell counts and diversity one year post-transplant.

The library targeted TCRbeta and was prepared with unique molecular identifiers. TCRdb reanalysed the PCR reads using MiXCR and keeps one entry per CDR3 protein. The sample gives about 830,000 distinct CDR3 sequences, about 15% of which show up once; roughly 5% is in the top ten. This clonotype occurred many times. Its antigen is currently unknown. Trimming cost V 6 bases and J 2 bases, with 11 bases left between them. CDR1 is SGHRS, CDR2 YFSETQ, per germline. The CDR3 runs to 13 residues. This sequence joins TRBV5-1 and TRBJ2-5; D call uncertain. The receptor was isolated from a male patient younger than 18 who had a stem cell transplant for acute lymphoblastic leukemia, so the T cells may come from the graft donor. The starting material was PBMCs, mostly from graft donor cells, obtained 360 days after TCRalphabeta/CD19-depleted stem cell transplant. This CDR3 reads CASTRGPQETQYF. CDR3 bases: TGCGCCAGCACCCGTGGGCCGCAAGAGACCCAGTACTTC.